The source of this T cell receptor beta chain is a study of shared clonotypes between healthy human individuals. The assay was immunoSEQ multiplex PCR, and TCRdb's table has in-frame clones only and misses some. The table has about 2.5 million clones, less than 95% seen once. The CDR3 is 17 residues long. Germline CDR1 SGHAT, CDR2 FQNNGV. V lost 7 bases and J 0 bases, leaving 16 bases between the germline ends. The clonotype comes from a young man in good health. Some clones in this sample may be carry-over from other donors' samples. This chain uses TRBV11-2 with TRBJ2-6, with D unresolved. The sample taken for sequencing was naive CD4+ T cells from PBMCs. Subset given: CD45RA+ positively selected. The DNA for the CDR3 is TGTGCCAGCACCCAAAGGGCGCCTAGCTCTGGGGCCAACGTCCTGACTTTC. This encodes CASTQRAPSSGANVLTF.